This T cell receptor beta chain was captured by sequencing in a study of blood T cell repertoires in COVID-19. This clone was observed a handful of times. Measured with immunoSEQ multiplex PCR; TCRdb has only the in-frame clones, and not every one. The data contain more than 300,000 clones, around 89% of them singletons. Germline V gene data show CDR1 as LNHNV and CDR2 as YYDKDF (reference sequence). CDR3 length: 15 amino acids. Unmatched junction bases numbered 8, after V lost 4 bases and J lost 6 bases. The source material was peripheral blood. This rearrangement joins TRBV15 to TRBJ2-2; 7 nucleotides agree with TRBD1. This TCR was sampled from a man aged 18 to 30 who had recovered from COVID-19. The CDR3 DNA sequence: TGTGCCACCAGCATTAGGACAGGCGTCCCCGGGGAGCTGTTTTTT. Its protein is CATSIRTGVPGELFF.